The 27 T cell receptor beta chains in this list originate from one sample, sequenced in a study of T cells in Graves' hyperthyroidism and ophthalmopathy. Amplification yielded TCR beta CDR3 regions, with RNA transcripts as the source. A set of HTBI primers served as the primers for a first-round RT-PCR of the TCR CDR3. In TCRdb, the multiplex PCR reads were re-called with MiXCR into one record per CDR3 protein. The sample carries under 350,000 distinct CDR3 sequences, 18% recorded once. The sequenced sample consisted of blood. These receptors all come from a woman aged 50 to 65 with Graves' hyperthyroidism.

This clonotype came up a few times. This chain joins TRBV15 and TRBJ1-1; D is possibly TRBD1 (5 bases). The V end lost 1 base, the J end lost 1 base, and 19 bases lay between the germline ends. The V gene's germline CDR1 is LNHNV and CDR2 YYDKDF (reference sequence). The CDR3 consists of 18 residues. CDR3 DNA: TGTGCCACCAGCAGAGGCAGGGTCGGTAGAGGTGGGAACACTGAAGCTTTCTTT. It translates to CATSRGRVGRGGNTEAFF.

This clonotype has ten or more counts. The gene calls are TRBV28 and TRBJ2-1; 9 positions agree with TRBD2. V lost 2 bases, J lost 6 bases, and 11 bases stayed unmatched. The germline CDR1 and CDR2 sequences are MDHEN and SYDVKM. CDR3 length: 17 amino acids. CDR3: CASSLRRTLAGRNEQFF. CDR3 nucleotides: TGTGCCAGCAGTTTACGCCGCACACTAGCGGGCCGCAATGAGCAGTTCTTC.

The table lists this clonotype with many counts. CDR3 bases: TGTGCCAGCAGAGGACAGTCCGACAATGAGCAGTTCTTC. This encodes CASRGQSDNEQFF. The chain joins TRBV11-3 to TRBJ2-1; possible D gene TRBD1, 6 bases. The CDR3 is made up of 13 amino acids. V lost 6 bases and J lost 5, with 11 bases in between. Germline-derived CDR1 and CDR2 are SGHNT and YENEEA.

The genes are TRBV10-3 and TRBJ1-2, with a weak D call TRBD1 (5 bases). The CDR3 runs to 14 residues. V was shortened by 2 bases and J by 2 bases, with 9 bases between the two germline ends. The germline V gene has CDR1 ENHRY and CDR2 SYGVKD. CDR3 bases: TGTGCCATCAGTGAGATGACAGTGAACTATGGCTACACCTTC. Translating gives CAISEMTVNYGYTF.

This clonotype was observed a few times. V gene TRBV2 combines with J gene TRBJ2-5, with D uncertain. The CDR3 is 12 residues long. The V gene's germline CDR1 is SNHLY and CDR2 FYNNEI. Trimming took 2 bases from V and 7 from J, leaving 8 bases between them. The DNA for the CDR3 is TGTGCCAGCAGTGAATTATTAGGGACCCAGTACTTC. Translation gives CASSELLGTQYF. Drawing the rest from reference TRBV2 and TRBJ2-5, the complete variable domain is EPEVTQTPSHQVTQMGQEVILRCVPISNHLYFYWYRQILGQKVEFLVSFYNNEISEKSEIFDDQFSVERPDGSNFTLKIRSTKLEDSAMYFCASSELLGTQYFGPGTRLLVL.

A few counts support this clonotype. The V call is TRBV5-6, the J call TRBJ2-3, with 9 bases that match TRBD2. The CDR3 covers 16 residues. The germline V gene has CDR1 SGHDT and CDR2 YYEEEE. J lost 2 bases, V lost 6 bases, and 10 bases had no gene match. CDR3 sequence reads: CASTLGGTSFTDTQYF. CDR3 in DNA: TGTGCCAGCACCCTTGGCGGGACTAGCTTCACAGATACGCAGTATTTT.

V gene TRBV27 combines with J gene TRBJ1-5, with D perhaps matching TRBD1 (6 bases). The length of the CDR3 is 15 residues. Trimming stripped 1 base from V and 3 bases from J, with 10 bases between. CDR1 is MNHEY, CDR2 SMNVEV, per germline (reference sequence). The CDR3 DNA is TGTGCCAGCAGTTTATACAGGGCTAACAATCAGCCCCAGCATTTT. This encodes CASSLYRANNQPQHF.

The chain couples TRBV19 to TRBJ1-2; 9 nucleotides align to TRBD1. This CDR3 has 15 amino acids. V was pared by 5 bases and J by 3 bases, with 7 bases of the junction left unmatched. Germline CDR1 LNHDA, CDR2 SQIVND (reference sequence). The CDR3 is CASSRRTGADYGYTF. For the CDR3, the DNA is TGTGCCAGTAGTCGGAGGACAGGGGCGGACTATGGCTACACCTTC.

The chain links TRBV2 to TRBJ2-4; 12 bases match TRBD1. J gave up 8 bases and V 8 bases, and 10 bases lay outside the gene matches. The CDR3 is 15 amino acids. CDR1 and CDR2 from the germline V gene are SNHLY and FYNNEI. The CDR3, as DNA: TGTGCCAGCTCGGGACAGGGGGCAAGTTTAGACATTCAGTACTTC. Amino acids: CASSGQGASLDIQYF.

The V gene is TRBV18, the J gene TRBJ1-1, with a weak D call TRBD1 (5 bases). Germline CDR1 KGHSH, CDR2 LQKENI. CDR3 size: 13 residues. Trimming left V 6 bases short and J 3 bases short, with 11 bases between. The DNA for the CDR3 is TGTGCCAGCTCCCGGGGGGAGGACACTGAAGCTTTCTTT. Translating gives CASSRGEDTEAFF. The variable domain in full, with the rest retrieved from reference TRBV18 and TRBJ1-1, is NAGVMQNPRHLVRRRGQEARLRCSPMKGHSHVYWYRQLPEEGLKFMVYLQKENIIDESGMPKERFSAEFPKEGPSILRIQQVVRGDSAAYFCASSRGEDTEAFFGQGTRLTVV.

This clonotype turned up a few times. CDR3 nucleotide sequence: TGTGCCAGCAGCGTTTACGCGAGTAGCACAGATACGCAGTATTTT. Its protein product is CASSVYASSTDTQYF. The chain joins TRBV9 to TRBJ2-3, with D hard to call. Trimming removed 2 bases at V and 0 bases at J, with 10 bases between. Looked up from germline, CDR1 is SGDLS and CDR2 is YYNGEE. The length of the CDR3 is 15 residues.

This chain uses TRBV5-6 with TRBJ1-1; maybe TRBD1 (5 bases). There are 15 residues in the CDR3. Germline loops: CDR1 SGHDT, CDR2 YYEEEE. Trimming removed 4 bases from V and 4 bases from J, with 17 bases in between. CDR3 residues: CASSPERRGTTEAFF. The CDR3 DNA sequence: TGTGCCAGCAGCCCGGAAAGGCGTGGGACCACTGAAGCTTTCTTT.

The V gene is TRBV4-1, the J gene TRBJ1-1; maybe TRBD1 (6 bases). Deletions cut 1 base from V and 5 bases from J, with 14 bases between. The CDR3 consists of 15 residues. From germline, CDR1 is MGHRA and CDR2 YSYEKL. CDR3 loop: CASSQGGAMRTEAFF. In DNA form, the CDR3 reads TGCGCCAGCAGCCAAGGGGGGGCAATGAGGACTGAAGCTTTCTTT.

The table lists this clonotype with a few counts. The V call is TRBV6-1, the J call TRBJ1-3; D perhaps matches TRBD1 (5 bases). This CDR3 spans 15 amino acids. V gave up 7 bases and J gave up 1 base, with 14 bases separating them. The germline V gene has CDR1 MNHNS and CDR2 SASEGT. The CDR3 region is CASTRTGTSGNTIYF. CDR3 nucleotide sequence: TGTGCCAGCACACGCACGGGGACGTCTGGAAACACCATATATTTT.

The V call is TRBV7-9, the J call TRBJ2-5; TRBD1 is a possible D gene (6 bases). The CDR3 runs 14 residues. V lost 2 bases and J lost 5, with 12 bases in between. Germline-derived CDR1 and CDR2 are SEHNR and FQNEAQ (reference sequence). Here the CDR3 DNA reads TGTGCCAGCAGCTTAAGGACAGTGGGGGAGACCCAGTACTTC. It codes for CASSLRTVGETQYF.

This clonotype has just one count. The CDR3 spells CSVEDQGDVGTEAFF. In nucleotides, the CDR3 is TGCAGCGTTGAAGATCAGGGGGACGTGGGCACTGAAGCTTTCTTT. This sequence joins TRBV29-1 and TRBJ1-1, with 7 nucleotides matching TRBD1. Germline V gene lookup returns CDR1 SQVTM and CDR2 ANQGSEA. This CDR3 has 15 amino acids. Trimming removed 0 bases from V and 4 bases from J; junction bases left unmatched: 8.

The CDR3 DNA reads TGCAGTGCTTGGACTAGCGGGAGAGAATCCTACGAGCAGTACTTC. Its protein is CSAWTSGRESYEQYF. The chain joins TRBV20-1 to TRBJ2-7; TRBD2 aligns across 13 bases. This CDR3 has 15 residues. Germline CDR1 DFQATT, CDR2 SNEGSKA (reference sequence). The junction had 5 bases not matched to a gene; V was cut back by 5 bases and J by 1 base.

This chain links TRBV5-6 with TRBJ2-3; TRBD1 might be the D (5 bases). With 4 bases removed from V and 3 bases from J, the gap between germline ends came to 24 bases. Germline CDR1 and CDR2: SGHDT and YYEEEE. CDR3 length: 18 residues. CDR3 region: CASSEVGLGRRRTDTQYF. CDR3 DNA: TGTGCCAGCAGCGAGGTGGGTTTGGGGCGGAGAAGGACAGATACGCAGTATTTT.

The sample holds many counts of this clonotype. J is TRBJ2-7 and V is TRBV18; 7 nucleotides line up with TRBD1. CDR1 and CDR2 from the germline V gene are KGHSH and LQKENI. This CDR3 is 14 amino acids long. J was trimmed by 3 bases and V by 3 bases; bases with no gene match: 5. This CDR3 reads CASSPNPGGYEQYF. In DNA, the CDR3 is TGTGCCAGCTCACCGAATCCAGGGGGCTACGAGCAGTACTTC.

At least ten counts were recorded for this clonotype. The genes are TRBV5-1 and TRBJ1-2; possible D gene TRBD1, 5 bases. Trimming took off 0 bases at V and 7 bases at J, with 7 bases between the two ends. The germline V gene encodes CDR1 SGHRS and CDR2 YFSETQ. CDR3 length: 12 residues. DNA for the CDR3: TGCGCCAGCAGCTTGGGAGGGACTGGCTACACCTTC. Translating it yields CASSLGGTGYTF. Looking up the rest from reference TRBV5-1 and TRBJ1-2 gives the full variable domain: KAGVTQTPRYLIKTRGQQVTLSCSPISGHRSVSWYQQTPGQGLQFLFEYFSETQRNKGNFPGRFSGRQFSNSRSEMNVSTLELGDSALYLCASSLGGTGYTFGSGTRLTVV.

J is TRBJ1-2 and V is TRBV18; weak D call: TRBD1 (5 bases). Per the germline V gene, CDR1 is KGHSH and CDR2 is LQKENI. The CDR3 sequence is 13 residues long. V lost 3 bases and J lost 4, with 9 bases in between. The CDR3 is CASSPGQIYGYTF. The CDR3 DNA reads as TGTGCCAGCTCACCGGGGCAGATCTATGGCTACACCTTC.

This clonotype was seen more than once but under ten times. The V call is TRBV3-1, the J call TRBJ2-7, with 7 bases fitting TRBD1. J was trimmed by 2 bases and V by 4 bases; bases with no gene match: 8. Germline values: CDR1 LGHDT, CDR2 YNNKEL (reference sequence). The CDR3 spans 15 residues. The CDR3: CASSLDAGTAYEQYF. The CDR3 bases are TGTGCCAGCAGCCTCGACGCCGGGACAGCCTACGAGCAGTACTTC.

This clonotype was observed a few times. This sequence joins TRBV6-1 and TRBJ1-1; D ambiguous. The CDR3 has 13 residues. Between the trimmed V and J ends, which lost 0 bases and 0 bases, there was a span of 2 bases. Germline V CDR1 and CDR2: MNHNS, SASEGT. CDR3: CASSEALNTEAFF. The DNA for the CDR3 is TGTGCCAGCAGTGAAGCCTTGAACACTGAAGCTTTCTTT.

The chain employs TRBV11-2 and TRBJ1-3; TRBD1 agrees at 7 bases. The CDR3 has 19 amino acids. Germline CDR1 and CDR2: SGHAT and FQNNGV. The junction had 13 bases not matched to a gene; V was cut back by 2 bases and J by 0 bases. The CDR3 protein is CASSLRGLWRTTSGNTIYF. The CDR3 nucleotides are TGTGCCAGCAGCTTAAGGGGGCTTTGGCGGACTACCTCTGGAAACACCATATATTTT.

This chain's CDR3 is CASSRFSGANVLTF. Written as DNA, the CDR3 is TGTGCCAGCAGTCGGTTCTCTGGGGCCAACGTCCTGACTTTC. The chain recombines TRBV12-3 or TRBV12-4 with TRBJ2-6; D ambiguous. The CDR3 extends over 14 amino acids. Trimming stripped 5 bases from V and 0 bases from J, with 5 bases between.

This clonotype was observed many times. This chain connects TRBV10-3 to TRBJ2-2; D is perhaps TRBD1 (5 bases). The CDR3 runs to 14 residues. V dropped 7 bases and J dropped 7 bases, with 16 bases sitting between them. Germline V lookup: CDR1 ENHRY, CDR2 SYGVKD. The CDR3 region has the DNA TGTGCCATCAAAGATGAAACCAGGGACGGGGAGCTGTTTTTT. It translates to CAIKDETRDGELFF.

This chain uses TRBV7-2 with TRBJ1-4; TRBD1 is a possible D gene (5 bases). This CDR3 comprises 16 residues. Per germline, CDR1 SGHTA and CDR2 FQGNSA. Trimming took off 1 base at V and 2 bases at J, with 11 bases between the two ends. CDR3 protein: CASSLGPGRTNEKLFF. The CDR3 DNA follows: TGTGCCAGCAGCTTAGGTCCGGGGCGCACTAATGAAAAACTGTTTTTT.